This TCR beta chain is drawn from a study of CD8+CD57+ T cells in acquired aplastic anemia. General observations from the study: The study identified under 30 CD8+ CDR3 sequences shared by patients and controls.

The germline CDR1 and CDR2 sequences are MNHEY and SVGAGI. V was clipped by 6 bases and J by 1 base, with 9 bases between them. This CDR3 has 13 residues. For CDR3 and TCR beta VDJ profiling, genomic DNA was the template used. TCRdb ran MiXCR on the reads and lists one entry per CDR3 protein. The sample contains over 200,000 distinct CDR3 sequences, around 60% of which appear only once. Regarding this clonotype: Its cognate antigen is unknown.

Sequenced sample: sorted CD4+, CD8+, or CD8+CD57+ T cells (not recorded which) from PBMCs. This clonotype was obtained from a human donor in good health. The chain combines TRBV6-5 with TRBJ1-1; D remains ambiguous. CDR3 in amino acids: CASSRVRNTEAFF. The CDR3 DNA reads as TGTGCCAGCAGCCGTGTGAGGAACACTGAAGCTTTCTTT.